The 14 T cell receptor beta chains given below trace back to one sample, sequenced in a study of blood T cell repertoires in COVID-19. Libraries were prepared by immunoSEQ multiplex PCR; TCRdb keeps only in-frame clonotypes and omits some of them. This table has about 210,000 clones, roughly 84% appearing once. The sample was peripheral blood. These receptor sequences come from a man in his fifties or sixties with active or convalescent COVID-19.

CDR3 nucleotides: TGTGCCAGCAGCTTAGGGACTAGCGGGGGGCGTCGTGGCACCGGGGAGCTGTTTTTT. Amino acid sequence: CASSLGTSGGRRGTGELFF. The chain recombines TRBV11-2 with TRBJ2-2, with 14 bases that match TRBD2. The CDR3 has 19 amino acids. The V gene end was trimmed by 1 base and the J gene end by 4 bases; junction bases not matched to a gene: 8. From germline, CDR1 is SGHAT and CDR2 FQNNGV.

In DNA form, the CDR3 reads TGCGCCAGCAGCCGCAGAGCAGGAACTGAAGCTTTCTTT. Its protein product is CASSRRAGTEAFF. The chain joins TRBV4-3 to TRBJ1-1; D is uncertain. The CDR3 runs to 13 residues. Germline lookup yields CDR1 LGHNA and CDR2 YSLEER. Deletions cut 4 bases from V and 5 bases from J, with 11 bases between.

This sequence joins TRBV2 and TRBJ2-1, with 7 positions matching TRBD2. The ends lost 8 bases at V and 0 bases at J; junction bases unmatched: 7. The CDR3 loop spans 15 amino acids. Germline assignment: CDR1 SNHLY and CDR2 FYNNEI. This CDR3 is CASRRAGSSYNEQFF. DNA of the CDR3: TGTGCCAGCCGTAGAGCGGGGAGCTCCTACAATGAGCAGTTCTTC.

The V and J genes are TRBV29-1 and TRBJ2-3; 12 bases fit TRBD2. CDR3 size: 14 residues. Germline V lookup: CDR1 SQVTM, CDR2 ANQGSEA. The V and J ends lost 5 bases and 5 bases, in that order; junction bases with no gene match: 5. CDR3 protein: CSVRRLAGEDTQYF. In nucleotides, the CDR3 is TGCAGCGTTAGGAGACTAGCGGGAGAAGATACGCAGTATTTT.

A few counts support this clone. CDR3 in DNA: TGTGCCAGCAGTGATCGGATGGGGACAGGGTACAATGAGCAGTTCTTC. Encoded protein: CASSDRMGTGYNEQFF. The J gene is TRBJ2-1, the V gene TRBV2, with 9 bases aligning to TRBD1. Germline V lookup: CDR1 SNHLY, CDR2 FYNNEI. The V and J ends lost 3 bases and 4 bases, in that order; junction bases with no gene match: 7. This CDR3 is built from 16 residues.

CDR3 DNA: TGTGCCTGGAGTGTAATCGGTTTATCCCAGCCCCAGCATTTT. Encoded protein: CAWSVIGLSQPQHF. This chain links TRBV30 with TRBJ1-5; D is unresolved. CDR1 is GTSNPN, CDR2 SVGIG, per germline (reference sequence). The ends were cut back, 0 bases at V and 7 bases at J, with 13 bases in the middle. The CDR3 contains 14 residues.

The rearrangement links TRBV3-1 (or the pseudogene TRBV3-2) to TRBJ1-2; D call uncertain. V was pared by 0 bases and J by 7 bases, with 9 bases between. The length of the CDR3 is 13 residues. Per germline, CDR1 LGHDT and CDR2 YNNKEL (reference sequence). In DNA form, the CDR3 reads TGTGCCAGCAGCCAAGAACCGGGTCGTGGCTACACCTTC. This gives the protein CASSQEPGRGYTF.

The chain is built from TRBV10-2 and TRBJ2-3; 8 nucleotides match TRBD2. Losses at the gene ends were 2 bases for V and 0 bases for J; bases not matched to a gene: 16. CDR3 length equals 20 residues. CDR1 WSHSY and CDR2 SAAADI come from the germline V gene. This CDR3 reads CASSELEPFGGAMSTDTQYF. For the CDR3, the DNA is TGCGCCAGCAGTGAGCTCGAACCTTTCGGGGGGGCCATGAGCACAGATACGCAGTATTTT.

This chain links TRBV28 with TRBJ1-5; D unclear. V lost 1 base, J lost 0 bases, and 7 bases lay in between. The CDR3 is 15 residues long. Germline V gives CDR1 MDHEN, CDR2 SYDVKM. The CDR3 DNA sequence: TGTGCCAGCAGTTTATTACAAGATAGCAATCAGCCCCAGCATTTT. Amino acid sequence: CASSLLQDSNQPQHF.

J is TRBJ2-1 and V is TRBV5-4; TRBD1 matches 8 bases. J gave up 5 bases and V 7 bases, and 8 bases lay outside the gene matches. The germline V gene has CDR1 SGHNT and CDR2 YYREEE (reference sequence). The CDR3 is 14 amino acids. CDR3 sequence: CASFTRTGNNEQFF. The CDR3 coding sequence is TGTGCCAGCTTCACCCGGACAGGGAACAATGAGCAGTTCTTC.

The chain is built from TRBV6-5 and TRBJ2-7, with D possibly TRBD2 on 6 matching bases. V gave up 6 bases and J gave up 2 bases, with 11 bases separating them. This CDR3 is 13 amino acids long. Germline V CDR1 and CDR2: MNHEY, SVGAGI. The CDR3 DNA is TGTGCCAGCAGCCGGGACTTCCCCTACGAGCAGTACGTC. This codes for CASSRDFPYEQYV.

The chain uses TRBV4-1 and TRBJ1-1, with D perhaps TRBD1 (6 bases). The germline V and J ends were trimmed by 0 bases and 1 base, with 15 bases remaining between them. CDR1 is MGHRA, CDR2 YSYEKL, per germline. CDR3 size: 17 residues. The CDR3 DNA reads TGCGCCAGCAGCCAAGATTTAAGAGGGGGGGCGAACACTGAAGCTTTCTTT. It encodes CASSQDLRGGANTEAFF.

The gene calls are TRBV27 and TRBJ1-4; D is perhaps TRBD1 (5 bases). This CDR3 has 12 amino acids. V lost 9 bases and J 7 bases, leaving 12 bases between the germline ends. Germline V gives CDR1 MNHEY, CDR2 SMNVEV (reference sequence). CDR3 loop: CASRQRSEKLFF. The CDR3 DNA follows: TGTGCCAGTCGACAGAGGAGTGAAAAACTGTTTTTT.

For the CDR3, the DNA is TGTGCCAGCAGCCCCCTAACCGGGACAGGGGCGGGTGGCTACACCTTC. Translating it yields CASSPLTGTGAGGYTF. The chain carries TRBV3-1 (or the pseudogene TRBV3-2) and TRBJ1-2, with 10 bases lining up with TRBD1. V lost 4 bases and J lost 7; bases outside the gene matches: 12. There are 16 residues in the CDR3. Germline loops: CDR1 LGHDT, CDR2 YNNKEL (reference sequence).